These 29 T cell receptor beta chains came from one sample sequenced in a study of breast tumors, draining lymph nodes, adjacent tissues. A single record per CDR3 protein comes from TCRdb applying MiXCR to the multiplex PCR reads. The table lists around 100,000 distinct CDR3 sequences, 21% of them singletons. Breast cancer patients provided tissue from their axillary draining lymph nodes. Input material: axillary lymph node tissue. These TCRs come from a female donor with breast cancer. Some clones in this sample may be carry-over from other donors' samples.

This clonotype has at least ten counts. This sequence joins TRBV5-4 and TRBJ1-2, with a weak D call TRBD1 (5 bases). V dropped 2 bases and J dropped 6 bases, with 11 bases sitting between them. The CDR3 spans 13 residues. Germline V CDR1 and CDR2: SGHNT, YYREEE (reference sequence). The CDR3 is CASSFKGVDGYTF. As DNA, the CDR3 is TGTGCCAGCAGCTTTAAAGGGGTTGATGGCTACACCTTC.

At least ten counts were recorded for this clonotype. The chain uses TRBV6-2 or TRBV6-3 and TRBJ1-2, with D maybe TRBD1 (6 bases). The CDR3 spans 14 residues. Germline-derived CDR1 and CDR2 are MNHEY and SVGEGT. The V gene lost 0 bases and the J gene lost 5 bases, with 10 bases spanning the gap. CDR3 region: CASSYSDSLYGYTF. The CDR3 coding sequence is TGTGCCAGCAGTTACTCGGACAGTCTTTATGGCTACACCTTC.

The table lists this clonotype with many counts. The rearrangement uses TRBV7-6 and TRBJ1-3; no clear D. CDR1 and CDR2 from the germline V gene are SGHVS and FNYEAQ. This CDR3 is built from 18 residues. Trimming took 11 bases from V and 0 from J, leaving 26 bases between them. The CDR3: CAGPRGLDSPSSGNTIYF. CDR3 in DNA: TGTGCCGGGCCCCGGGGTCTGGACTCACCCAGCTCTGGAAACACCATATATTTT.

In this sample, this clonotype turned up many times. The chain recombines TRBV10-3 with TRBJ2-2, with D perhaps being TRBD1 or TRBD2 (6 bases each). CDR1 is ENHRY and CDR2 is SYGVKD in the germline V gene. The CDR3 runs to 16 residues. Trimming shortened V by 6 bases and J by 0 bases, and 14 bases separated the two germline ends. The CDR3 protein is CAISGGGTTNTGELFF. CDR3 bases: TGTGCCATCAGCGGGGGTGGGACAACGAACACCGGGGAGCTGTTTTTT.

In this sample, this clonotype turned up many times. The chain is built from TRBV6-6 and TRBJ1-5; 7 nucleotides align to TRBD1. CDR3 length equals 16 residues. V trimming: 5 bases; J trimming: 5 bases; junction bases outside the gene matches: 12. The V gene's germline CDR1 is MNHNY and CDR2 SVGAGI (reference sequence). The CDR3 region is CASSALNRGLDQPQHF. The CDR3 DNA is TGTGCCAGCAGTGCACTAAACAGGGGCCTGGATCAGCCCCAGCATTTT.

Details on this clonotype: This CDR3 fails to terminate in the conserved phenylalanine or tryptophan, so it likely reflects a read error. Because the CDR3's place on the DNA is in doubt, the DNA is left out and the CDR3 is given as listed by TCRdb. This chain's CDR3 is CASSLGLAGGPNL. The rearrangement uses TRBV7-2 and TRBJ2-7; the D call of TRBD2 is as the table states it, not checked on the DNA. The CDR3 is 13 residues long, ends included. The V gene's germline CDR1 is SGHTA and CDR2 FQGNSA.

About this clonotype itself: Given a much more abundant clone one base away, this may be a read error. The chain is built from TRBV27 and TRBJ2-5; D is possibly TRBD1 or TRBD2 (5 bases each). The CDR3 totals 16 residues. The germline V gene encodes CDR1 MNHEY and CDR2 SMNVEV (reference sequence). Here the CDR3 reads CASSLSPGPLGEAQYF. Here the CDR3 DNA reads TGTGCCAGCAGTTTATCGCCGGGACCACTGGGAGAGGCCCAGTACTTC.

This clonotype showed up just a few times. One base away lies a much larger clone, so this may be a sequencing read error. CDR3 protein: CSAVGYDGCTF. The CDR3 DNA reads as TGCAGTGCGGTAGGGTACGATGGCTGCACCTTC. The genes are TRBV20-1 and TRBJ1-2, with D unresolved. CDR3 length: 11 residues. The germline CDR1 and CDR2 sequences are DFQATT and SNEGSKA (reference sequence).

This clonotype has a count of ten or more. V is TRBV7-2 and J is TRBJ2-1, with D perhaps matching TRBD2 (5 bases). The V end was cut by 2 bases, the J end by 0 bases, with 8 bases between. Germline-derived CDR1 and CDR2 are SGHTA and FQGNSA. The CDR3 sequence is 15 residues long. The CDR3 nucleotides are TGTGCCAGCAGCTTACAAGGGAGCTCCTACAATGAGCAGTTCTTC. This sequence encodes CASSLQGSSYNEQFF. Full variable domain (missing parts from reference TRBV7-2 and TRBJ2-1): GAGVSQSPSNKVTEKGKDVELRCDPISGHTALYWYRQSLGQGLEFLIYFQGNSAPDKSGLPSDRFSAERTGGSVSTLTIQRTQQEDSAVYLCASSLQGSSYNEQFFGPGTRLTVL.

This CDR3 is CASSPREAGDTQYF. CDR3 bases: TGTGCCAGCAGCCCCCGGGAGGCCGGGGATACGCAGTATTTT. The gene calls are TRBV3-1 and TRBJ2-3; 7 nucleotides agree with TRBD2. The CDR3 loop spans 14 amino acids. From germline, CDR1 is LGHDT and CDR2 YNNKEL (reference sequence). The ends lost 4 bases at V and 6 bases at J; junction bases unmatched: 7.

As concerns this clonotype: A read error may explain this, as a much larger clone is one base away. J is TRBJ2-6 and V is TRBV10-3; 12 nucleotides agree with TRBD2. The germline CDR1 and CDR2 sequences are ENHRY and SYGVKD. The CDR3 has 16 amino acids. CDR3 sequence reads: CAITSGGASGANVQTF. Written as DNA, the CDR3 is TGTGCCATCACTAGCGGGGGGGCCTCTGGGGCCAACGTCCAGACTTTC.

This chain joins TRBV2 and TRBJ1-1; D uncertain. Germline lookup yields CDR1 SNHLY and CDR2 FYNNEI. The CDR3 is 11 residues long. V was pared by 7 bases and J by 3 bases, with 6 bases between. Here the CDR3 DNA reads TGTGCCAGCACCAGAGACACTGAAGCTTTCTTT. Protein sequence: CASTRDTEAFF. Complete variable domain (other parts from reference TRBV2 and TRBJ1-1): EPEVTQTPSHQVTQMGQEVILRCVPISNHLYFYWYRQILGQKVEFLVSFYNNEISEKSEIFDDQFSVERPDGSNFTLKIRSTKLEDSAMYFCASTRDTEAFFGQGTRLTVV.

A remark on this clonotype: This sequence may be a read error, since a much larger clone differs from it by one base. This chain joins TRBV7-3 and TRBJ2-7; 9 bases agree with TRBD2. The CDR3 sequence is 15 residues long. Unmatched junction bases numbered 5, after V lost 3 bases and J lost 2 bases. Germline lookup yields CDR1 SGHTA and CDR2 FQGTGA. The CDR3 region has the DNA TGTGCCAGCAGCTTCACGGGGACTAGCCCCTACGAGCAGTACTTC. This translates into CASSFTGTSPYEQYF.

This clonotype was counted ten times or more. The chain joins TRBV19 to TRBJ2-2; tentatively, D is TRBD1 (5 bases). V was shortened by 4 bases and J by 0 bases, with 6 bases between the two germline ends. Germline CDR1 reads LNHDA; CDR2 reads SQIVND (reference sequence). The CDR3 loop spans 14 amino acids. This chain's CDR3 is CASSKDTNTGELFF. The CDR3 DNA is TGTGCCAGTAGTAAGGACACGAACACCGGGGAGCTGTTTTTT.

V gene TRBV10-3 combines with J gene TRBJ2-7, with TRBD1 matching over 10 bases. This CDR3 has 15 amino acids. Trimming at V came to 4 bases and at J to 0 bases, leaving 3 bases not matched to a gene. Germline-derived CDR1 and CDR2 are ENHRY and SYGVKD. The CDR3 loop reads CAISVDRGSSYEQYF. The DNA for the CDR3 is TGTGCCATCAGTGTGGACAGGGGGAGCTCCTACGAGCAGTACTTC.

This clonotype was found many times. The chain combines TRBV4-1 with TRBJ2-1; D remains ambiguous. The germline CDR1 and CDR2 sequences are MGHRA and YSYEKL. The CDR3 spans 17 residues. Trimming took off 0 bases at V and 0 bases at J, with 12 bases between the two ends. DNA of the CDR3: TGCGCCAGCAGCCAAGATAATGGGCAGAGCTCCTACAATGAGCAGTTCTTC. Translation gives CASSQDNGQSSYNEQFF.

This clonotype was found once. An end of the junction differs from the germline gene, which may be a read error. This chain uses TRBV10-3 with TRBJ2-1, with TRBD2 matching 8 bases. This CDR3 spans 16 amino acids. Germline V gene sequence: CDR1 ENHRY, CDR2 SYGVKD. In DNA, the CDR3 is TGTTCCATCAGTCAGGACACCGGGACTAGTAGTGATGAGCAGTTCTTC. This sequence encodes CSISQDTGTSSDEQFF.

This clonotype was observed many times. The V gene is TRBV6-4, the J gene TRBJ2-7, with D possibly being TRBD2 (5 bases). Germline values: CDR1 MRHNA, CDR2 SNTAGT. Trimming stripped 2 bases from V and 0 bases from J, with 5 bases between. The CDR3 is 13 amino acids. The CDR3 DNA follows: TGTGCCAGCAGTGACCGGGACTCCTACGAGCAGTACTTC. This codes for CASSDRDSYEQYF.

There are many counts of this clonotype. This chain uses TRBV5-1 with TRBJ2-7, with 7 bases aligning to TRBD2. J was trimmed by 3 bases and V by 1 base; bases with no gene match: 1. CDR3 length: 13 amino acids. Germline V gives CDR1 SGHRS, CDR2 YFSETQ. CDR3: CASSLSSGYEQYF. As DNA, the CDR3 is TGCGCCAGCAGCTTGTCTAGCGGCTACGAGCAGTACTTC. Variable domain in full (rest from reference TRBV5-1 and TRBJ2-7): KAGVTQTPRYLIKTRGQQVTLSCSPISGHRSVSWYQQTPGQGLQFLFEYFSETQRNKGNFPGRFSGRQFSNSRSEMNVSTLELGDSALYLCASSLSSGYEQYFGPGTRLTVT.

This clonotype was counted ten times or more. The genes are TRBV6-5 and TRBJ2-1; tentative D call: TRBD2 (5 bases). Germline loops: CDR1 MNHEY, CDR2 SVGAGI. V was trimmed by 5 bases and J by 9 bases, leaving 14 bases between them. The CDR3 has 13 amino acids. For the CDR3, the DNA is TGTGCCAGCAGTCCCGACTACTTTCTTGAGCAGTTCTTC. It specifies CASSPDYFLEQFF.

The genes are TRBV30 and TRBJ1-1; TRBD1 is a possible D gene (6 bases). The V gene's germline CDR1 is GTSNPN and CDR2 SVGIG (reference sequence). V lost 0 bases, J lost 6 bases, and 11 bases lay in between. The CDR3 length is 13 residues. This CDR3 is CAWSVSEGAEAFF. The CDR3 coding sequence is TGTGCCTGGAGTGTGAGTGAGGGGGCTGAAGCTTTCTTT.

This clonotype was recorded a few times. The rearrangement joins TRBV4-1 to TRBJ2-3; D gene uncertain. CDR1 is MGHRA, CDR2 YSYEKL, per germline. The CDR3 contains 14 residues. Trimming stripped 4 bases from V and 7 bases from J, with 15 bases between. For the CDR3, the DNA is TGCGCCAGCAGCCTCACCCACGATCTATATACGCAGTATTTT. This codes for CASSLTHDLYTQYF.

This clonotype was detected ten times or more. The chain is built from TRBV19 and TRBJ1-6; D remains unclear. V was clipped by 7 bases and J by 6 bases, with 13 bases between them. The germline CDR1 and CDR2 sequences are LNHDA and SQIVND (reference sequence). This CDR3 has 14 residues. The CDR3 reads CASTWTGSNSPLHF. The CDR3 coding sequence is TGTGCCAGTACCTGGACGGGGAGTAATTCACCCCTCCACTTT.

This clonotype was observed at least ten times. V and J are TRBV6-1 and TRBJ1-2; perhaps TRBD1 as D (6 bases). Trimming left V 7 bases short and J 1 base short, with 16 bases between. Germline V CDR1 and CDR2: MNHNS, SASEGT. The CDR3 loop spans 15 amino acids. The CDR3 loop is CASTREVDSNYGYTF. In DNA, the CDR3 is TGTGCCAGCACTAGGGAAGTGGACAGTAACTATGGCTACACCTTC.

The table lists this clonotype with a few counts. The V call is TRBV27, the J call TRBJ1-2; no reliable D call. Germline CDR1 is MNHEY and CDR2 is SMNVEV (reference sequence). Trimming took 8 bases from V and 4 from J, leaving 14 bases between them. The CDR3 is made up of 13 amino acids. This CDR3 reads CASGLRGGYGYTF. CDR3 nucleotide sequence: TGTGCCAGCGGTCTACGAGGCGGCTATGGCTACACCTTC.

A word on this clonotype: A much larger clone differs by one base, so this may be a read error. This chain uses TRBV5-1 with TRBJ2-1, with D possibly TRBD2 on 5 matching bases. Germline CDR1 and CDR2: SGHRS and YFSETQ. Trimming took 3 bases from V and 4 from J, leaving 8 bases between them. CDR3 length: 13 residues. In DNA, the CDR3 is TGCGCCAGCAGCTCCACTAGTTACAATGAGCAGTTCTTC. It codes for CASSSTSYNEQFF.

This clonotype showed up just a few times. V is TRBV18 and J is TRBJ2-7; either TRBD1 or TRBD2 may supply D (5 bases each). The V end lost 0 bases, the J end lost 4 bases, and 13 bases lay between the germline ends. CDR3 length: 15 amino acids. CDR1 is KGHSH and CDR2 is LQKENI in the germline V gene. In nucleotides, the CDR3 is TGTGCCAGCTCACCACCGGGGCGAGGGGCTTACGAGCAGTACTTC. It specifies CASSPPGRGAYEQYF.

Many counts were recorded for this clonotype. V usage is TRBV20-1 and J usage is TRBJ2-3; TRBD2 aligns across 13 bases. The V and J ends lost 1 base and 0 bases, in that order; junction bases with no gene match: 7. The germline CDR1 and CDR2 sequences are DFQATT and SNEGSKA (reference sequence). This CDR3 contains 18 residues. CDR3 sequence: CSARAQLAGGTSTDTQYF. CDR3 nucleotide sequence: TGCAGTGCTAGAGCCCAACTAGCGGGGGGGACTAGCACAGATACGCAGTATTTT.

Many counts were recorded for this clonotype. This rearrangement joins TRBV7-9 to TRBJ2-2; D unclear. This CDR3 has 16 amino acids. Germline CDR1 SEHNR, CDR2 FQNEAQ (reference sequence). Trimming shortened V by 3 bases and J by 0 bases, and 11 bases separated the two germline ends. CDR3 DNA sequence: TGTGCCAGCAGCTTTGCGAGAACCCCGAACACCGGGGAGCTGTTTTTT. It codes for CASSFARTPNTGELFF.